A selection of T cell receptor beta chains follows, all from one sample in a study of blood T cells in healthy people across ages. Using its own MiXCR run on the 5' RACE reads, TCRdb lists one record per CDR3 protein. The sample includes under 800,000 distinct CDR3 sequences, 35% to 45% of them seen just once. The source material was blood. The receptors stem from a woman in her sixties or seventies in good health. Both conserved end residues are part of each CDR3. The D gene is left open where the match is weak. The size entry is marked missing in some rows and otherwise reads once, few, many or a size class.

D gene	J gene	V gene	CDR3 length	clone size	CDR3 protein	CDR3 DNA
TRBD1	TRBJ1-2	TRBV6-6	15	-	CASSFSDRDGGGYTF	TGTGCCAGCAGTTTTTCTGACAGGGATGGAGGTGGCTACACCTTC
-	TRBJ1-6	TRBV12-3/TRBV12-4	15	-	CASSVLDVSNSPLHF	TGTGCCAGCAGTGTACTTGACGTCTCGAATTCACCCCTCCACTTT
TRBD2	TRBJ2-3	TRBV9	17	-	CASSVGRRLASTDTQYF	TGTGCCAGCAGCGTAGGTCGGAGACTAGCGAGCACAGATACGCAGTATTTT
-	TRBJ2-7	TRBV27	14	-	CASSSPGRSYEQYF	TGTGCCAGCAGTTCCCCGGGCAGGTCCTACGAGCAGTACTTC
TRBD1	TRBJ2-5	TRBV20-1	13	-	CSEKGQSLETQYF	TGCAGTGAAAAGGGACAGTCTTTAGAGACCCAGTACTTC
-	TRBJ2-1	TRBV7-9	16	many	CASSLGGGGRSNEQFF	TGTGCCAGCAGCTTAGGCGGGGGCGGGAGATCGAATGAGCAGTTCTTC
TRBD2	TRBJ2-1	TRBV6-1	19	-	CASRNQGLLTSGRDNEQFF	TGTGCCAGCAGAAACCAAGGGCTCCTAACTAGCGGGAGGGACAATGAGCAGTTCTTC
TRBD1	TRBJ2-5	TRBV6-8	16	-	CASSYPTGALVETQYF	TGTGCCAGCAGTTACCCGACAGGGGCGTTGGTAGAGACCCAGTACTTC
TRBD1	TRBJ2-7	TRBV7-2	15	-	CASSLPDRLSCEQYF	TGTGCCAGCAGCCTCCCGGACAGGCTCTCCTGCGAGCAGTACTTC
-	TRBJ2-6	TRBV20-1	14	-	CSAESQTGANVLTF	TGCAGTGCTGAAAGCCAAACGGGGGCCAACGTCCTGACTTTC
TRBD2	TRBJ2-2	TRBV7-9	17	-	CASSLGLAGVNTGELFF	TGTGCCAGCAGCTTAGGACTAGCGGGGGTCAACACCGGGGAGCTGTTTTTT
TRBD2	TRBJ2-3	TRBV20-1	16	-	CSALTSGNWGTDTQYF	TGCAGTGCTTTGACTAGCGGGAACTGGGGCACAGATACGCAGTATTTT
TRBD2	TRBJ2-3	TRBV5-1	17	-	CASSEHGSGGAGDTQYF	TGCGCCAGCAGCGAACACGGTAGCGGGGGAGCGGGGGATACGCAGTATTTT
-	TRBJ2-1	TRBV5-1	13	-	CASSLGWDNEQFF	TGCGCCAGCAGCTTGGGTTGGGACAATGAGCAGTTCTTC
TRBD2	TRBJ2-1	TRBV6-2/TRBV6-3	15	-	CASSYPPGTSENQFF	TGTGCCAGCAGTTACCCGCCAGGGACTAGCGAGAATCAGTTCTTC
-	TRBJ1-6	TRBV12-3/TRBV12-4	14	few	CASSLNDYNSPLHF	TGTGCCAGCAGTTTAAACGATTATAATTCACCCCTCCACTTT
-	TRBJ1-6	TRBV9	14	-	CASSPPGRDSPLHF	TGTGCCAGCAGCCCACCGGGGCGCGATTCACCCCTCCACTTT
-	TRBJ2-1	TRBV5-1	20	few	CASSPQPSRRDGHFGDEQFF	TGCGCCAGCAGCCCTCAGCCGTCACGTAGGGACGGACATTTCGGGGATGAGCAGTTCTTC
TRBD1	TRBJ1-2	TRBV11-1	13	few	CASSFGQGNGYTF	TGTGCCAGCAGCTTCGGACAGGGGAATGGCTACACCTTC
-	TRBJ2-7	TRBV28	15	-	CASSLFTGGGDEQYF	TGTGCCAGCAGTTTATTTACAGGGGGGGGCGACGAGCAGTACTTC
TRBD2	TRBJ2-3	TRBV20-1	16	few	CSARVGSGGQTDTQYF	TGCAGTGCTAGAGTGGGGTCGGGGGGGCAAACAGATACGCAGTATTTT
-	TRBJ1-4	TRBV5-1	13	once	CASSFQGNEKLFF	TGCGCCAGCAGTTTCCAGGGGAACGAAAAACTGTTTTTT
TRBD1	TRBJ2-6	TRBV28	16	-	CASSPGQPSGANVLTF	TGTGCCAGCAGTCCGGGACAGCCCTCTGGGGCCAACGTCCTGACTTTC
TRBD2	TRBJ2-1	TRBV7-3	17	-	CASSLTGWAGAYNEQFF	TGTGCCAGCAGCTTAACTGGGTGGGCGGGGGCCTACAATGAGCAGTTCTTC
-	TRBJ1-2	TRBV12-3/TRBV12-4	14	few	CASSTSTEGYGYTF	TGTGCCAGCAGTACCTCGACAGAGGGCTATGGCTACACCTTC
TRBD2	TRBJ2-1	TRBV24-1	16	-	CATSDPGLAGVNEQFF	TGTGCCACCAGTGATCCCGGACTAGCGGGAGTCAATGAGCAGTTCTTC
-	TRBJ2-1	TRBV6-1	14	-	CASSVWFGDNEQFF	TGTGCCAGCAGTGTTTGGTTTGGGGACAATGAGCAGTTCTTC
TRBD2	TRBJ2-1	TRBV12-3/TRBV12-4	15	-	CASSQRLAGELEQFF	TGTGCCAGCAGTCAAAGACTAGCGGGAGAGCTTGAGCAGTTCTTC
-	TRBJ1-2	TRBV6-1	14	few	CASSVDDGQYGYTF	TGTGCCAGCAGTGTGGATGACGGCCAATATGGCTACACCTTC
-	TRBJ2-6	TRBV7-2	17	-	CASSFGLLDSGANVLTF	TGTGCCAGCAGCTTCGGACTTCTGGACTCTGGGGCCAACGTCCTGACTTTC
-	TRBJ2-7	TRBV7-2	15	few	CASSYQGSSYNEQYF	TGTGCCAGCAGCTACCAGGGGAGCTCCTACAATGAGCAGTACTTC
-	TRBJ1-4	TRBV7-9	15	-	CASSPPGESNEKLFF	TGTGCCAGCAGCCCCCCAGGGGAGTCTAATGAAAAACTGTTTTTT